This section outlines one T cell receptor beta chain sequence together with its context. Its antigen is currently unknown. Treatment specified: around 19 received Ad26.COV2.S at low or high dose, single or two shots; 5 received placebo; per-sample allocation not given. Collection of samples fell on day 63 after the first vaccine or placebo injection. An adult of 18-55 years in Boston served as donor. The data were obtained in a study of Ad26.COV2.S vaccination and SARS-CoV-2 variants. Study information: Intramuscularly, Ad26.COV2.S was given either once or twice, 56 days apart.

Germline loops: CDR1 SGHDT, CDR2 YYEEEE. Trimming removed 1 base at V and 1 base at J, with 11 bases between. The CDR3 loop spans 16 amino acids. Study-wide points: It was vaccine recipients, not placebo recipients, who had the higher spike-specific TCR breadth. Recipients of vaccine and of placebo showed similar breadth of their non-spike TCR repertoires.

Clones were sequenced by immunoSEQ multiplex PCR, and TCRdb holds only the in-frame ones, with some missing. The data contain approximately 420,000 clones, around 89% of them singletons. The receptor was derived from a person between 18 and 59 years old who received the Ad26.COV2.S COVID-19 vaccine or a placebo. This chain joins TRBV5-6 and TRBJ2-2; no reliable D call. Sample: peripheral blood, taken in a trial of Ad26.COV2.S vaccine versus placebo. Here the CDR3 DNA reads TGTGCCAGCAGCTTGTTTCGCTCAGGGAACACCGGGGAGCTGTTTTTT. This translates into CASSLFRSGNTGELFF. The full variable domain, completed using reference TRBV5-6 and TRBJ2-2, is DAGVTQSPTHLIKTRGQQVTLRCSPKSGHDTVSWYQQALGQGPQFIFQYYEEEERQRGNFPDRFSGHQFPNYSSELNVNALLLGDSALYLCASSLFRSGNTGELFFGEGSRLTVL.